This T cell receptor beta chain was documented in a study of shared clonotypes between healthy human individuals. Findings of the study overall: Among the subsets, naive ones generally showed larger estimated richness than memory ones. The donor pool, a small one, limited the genetic and exposure-history diversity represented.

Sequencing used immunoSEQ multiplex PCR; TCRdb keeps in-frame clones, though not all of them. The repertoire holds about 660,000 clones, with about 74% as singletons. From germline, CDR1 is SGHKS and CDR2 YYEKEE (reference sequence). CDR3 length: 12 residues. V lost 3 bases, J lost 5 bases, and 9 bases lay in between. Notes on this clone: No antigen is known for it.

Sequenced sample: memory CD4+ T cells sorted from blood. The sample's subset: CD45RA-negative fraction. This receptor was identified in a woman under 40 in good health. The V gene is TRBV5-5, the J gene TRBJ2-7; unclear D gene. DNA for the CDR3: TGTGCCAGCAGCTCCCTTTCGAACGAGCAGTACTTC. Protein sequence: CASSSLSNEQYF.